Described below is a single TCR beta chain sequence and its context. The data are from a study of control samples from healthy donors and cancer patients. Produced via immunoSEQ multiplex PCR; TCRdb's table is partial and in-frame only. The sample records approximately 120,000 clones, around 87% being singletons. Germline V gene data show CDR1 as MNHEY and CDR2 as SVGAGI. The CDR3 runs 16 residues. The V and J ends lost 2 bases and 5 bases respectively, with 17 bases between them. Specimen: blood. V and J are TRBV6-5 and TRBJ2-3, with D hard to call. The receptor comes from a man aged 60 to 69 in good health. CDR3 coding DNA: TGTGCCAGCAGTTACAGTCAGACCACACGAGGAGATACGCAGTATTTT. Amino acid sequence: CASSYSQTTRGDTQYF.